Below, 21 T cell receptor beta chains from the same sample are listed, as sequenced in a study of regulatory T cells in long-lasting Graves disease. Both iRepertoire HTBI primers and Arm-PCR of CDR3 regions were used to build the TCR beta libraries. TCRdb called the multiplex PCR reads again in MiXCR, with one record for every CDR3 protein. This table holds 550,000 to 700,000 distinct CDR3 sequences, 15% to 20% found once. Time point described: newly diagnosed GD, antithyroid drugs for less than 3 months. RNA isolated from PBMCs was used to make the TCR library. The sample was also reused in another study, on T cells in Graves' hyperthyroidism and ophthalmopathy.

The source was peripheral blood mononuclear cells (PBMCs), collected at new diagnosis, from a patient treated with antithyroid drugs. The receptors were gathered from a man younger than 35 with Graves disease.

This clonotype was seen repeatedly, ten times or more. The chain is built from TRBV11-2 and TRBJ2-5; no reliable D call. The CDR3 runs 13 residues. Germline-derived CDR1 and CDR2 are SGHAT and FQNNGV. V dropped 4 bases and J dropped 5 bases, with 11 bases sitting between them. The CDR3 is CASSSVGTETQYF. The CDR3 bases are TGTGCCAGCAGCTCAGTCGGCACCGAGACCCAGTACTTC.

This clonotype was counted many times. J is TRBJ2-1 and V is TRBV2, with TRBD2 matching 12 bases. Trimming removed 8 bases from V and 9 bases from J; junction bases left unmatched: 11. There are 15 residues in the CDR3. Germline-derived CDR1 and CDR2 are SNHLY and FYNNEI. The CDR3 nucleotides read TGTGCCAGCCAGACGGCTAGCGGGAGGGCAGGTGAGCAGTTCTTC. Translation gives CASQTASGRAGEQFF.

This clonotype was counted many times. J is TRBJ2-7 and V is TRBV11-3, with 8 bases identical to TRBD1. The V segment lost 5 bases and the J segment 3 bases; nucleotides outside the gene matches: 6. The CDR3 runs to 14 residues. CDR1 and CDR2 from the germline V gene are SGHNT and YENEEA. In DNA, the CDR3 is TGTGCCAGCAGCGCAACAGGGGGAGTCTACGAGCAGTACTTC. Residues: CASSATGGVYEQYF.

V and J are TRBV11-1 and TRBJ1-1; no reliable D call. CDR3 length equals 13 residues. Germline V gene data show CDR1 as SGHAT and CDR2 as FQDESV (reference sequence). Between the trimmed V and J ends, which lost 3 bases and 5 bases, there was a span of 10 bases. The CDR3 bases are TGTGCCAGCAGCTTCTCGGGATGGACTGAAGCTTTCTTT. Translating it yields CASSFSGWTEAFF.

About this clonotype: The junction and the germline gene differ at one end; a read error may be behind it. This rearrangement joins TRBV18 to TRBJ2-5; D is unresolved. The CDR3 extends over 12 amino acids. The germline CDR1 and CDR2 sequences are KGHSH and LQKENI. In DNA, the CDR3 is TGTGCCAGCTCACCTGGGCCAGAGACCAAGTACTTC. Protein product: CASSPGPETKYF.

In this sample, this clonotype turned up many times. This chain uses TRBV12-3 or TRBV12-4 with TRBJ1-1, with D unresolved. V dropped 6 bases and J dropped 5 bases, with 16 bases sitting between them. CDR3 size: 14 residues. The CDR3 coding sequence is TGTGCCAGCAGCCCCCAGTCTATCGGGACTGAAGCTTTCTTT. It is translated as CASSPQSIGTEAFF.

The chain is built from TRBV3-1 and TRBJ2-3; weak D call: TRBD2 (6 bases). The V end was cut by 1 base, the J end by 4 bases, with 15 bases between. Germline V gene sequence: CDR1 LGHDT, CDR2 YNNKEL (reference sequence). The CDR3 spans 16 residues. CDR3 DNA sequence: TGTGCCAGCAGCCAAGTAACGGGAGTGAGACCAGATACGCAGTATTTT. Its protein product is CASSQVTGVRPDTQYF.

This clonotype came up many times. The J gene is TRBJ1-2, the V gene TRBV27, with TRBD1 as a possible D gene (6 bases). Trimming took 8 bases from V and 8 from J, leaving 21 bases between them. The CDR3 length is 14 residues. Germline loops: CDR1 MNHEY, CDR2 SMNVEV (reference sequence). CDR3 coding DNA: TGTGCCAGCCGGAGCGCTTCAGGGGCCGGCGGCTACACCTTC. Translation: CASRSASGAGGYTF.

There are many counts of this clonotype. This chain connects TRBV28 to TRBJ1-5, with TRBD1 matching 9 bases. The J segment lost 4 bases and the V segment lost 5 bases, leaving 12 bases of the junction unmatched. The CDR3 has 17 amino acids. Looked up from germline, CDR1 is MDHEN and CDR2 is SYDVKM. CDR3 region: CASSAQSGQGVNQPQHF. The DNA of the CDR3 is TGTGCCAGCAGTGCCCAGTCGGGACAGGGAGTTAATCAGCCCCAGCATTTT.

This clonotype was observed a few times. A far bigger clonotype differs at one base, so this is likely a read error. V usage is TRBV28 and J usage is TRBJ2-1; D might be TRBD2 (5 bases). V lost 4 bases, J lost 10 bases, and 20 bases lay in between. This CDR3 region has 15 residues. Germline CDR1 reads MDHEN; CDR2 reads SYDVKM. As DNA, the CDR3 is TGTGCCAGCAGTTATCGGGGTTTTTTACCGTACGAGCAGTTCTTC. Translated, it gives CASSYRGFLPYEQFF.

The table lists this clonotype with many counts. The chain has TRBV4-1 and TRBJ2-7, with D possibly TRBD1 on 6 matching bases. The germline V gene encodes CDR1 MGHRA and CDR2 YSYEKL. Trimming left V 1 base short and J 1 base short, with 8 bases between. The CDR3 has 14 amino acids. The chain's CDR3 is CASSQVTGSYEQYF. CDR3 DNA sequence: TGCGCCAGCAGCCAAGTTACAGGGTCCTACGAGCAGTACTTC.

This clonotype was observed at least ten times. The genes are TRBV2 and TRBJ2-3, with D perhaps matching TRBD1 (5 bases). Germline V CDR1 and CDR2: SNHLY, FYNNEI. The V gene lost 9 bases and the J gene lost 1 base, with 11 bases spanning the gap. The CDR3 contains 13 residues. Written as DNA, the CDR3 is TGTGCCAGGAAAAAGACAGGCACAGATACGCAGTATTTT. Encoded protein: CARKKTGTDTQYF.

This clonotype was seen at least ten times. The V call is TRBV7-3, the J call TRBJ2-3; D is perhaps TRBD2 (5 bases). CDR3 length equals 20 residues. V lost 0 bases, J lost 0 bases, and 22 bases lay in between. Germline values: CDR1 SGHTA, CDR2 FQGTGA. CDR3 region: CASSLTSAAGKRPSTDTQYF. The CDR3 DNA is TGTGCCAGCAGCTTAACTTCGGCGGCCGGGAAGCGGCCTAGCACAGATACGCAGTATTTT. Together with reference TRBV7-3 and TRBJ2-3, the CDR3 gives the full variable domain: GAGVSQTPSNKVTEKGKYVELRCDPISGHTALYWYRQSLGQGPEFLIYFQGTGAADDSGLPNDRFFAVRPEGSVSTLKIQRTERGDSAVYLCASSLTSAAGKRPSTDTQYFGPGTRLTVL.

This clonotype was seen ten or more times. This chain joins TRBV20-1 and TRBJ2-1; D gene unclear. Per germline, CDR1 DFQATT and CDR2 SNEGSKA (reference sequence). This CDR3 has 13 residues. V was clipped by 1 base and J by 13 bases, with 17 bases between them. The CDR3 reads CSARVISSLPQFF. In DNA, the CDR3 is TGCAGTGCTAGAGTTATTAGCTCCTTACCTCAGTTCTTC.

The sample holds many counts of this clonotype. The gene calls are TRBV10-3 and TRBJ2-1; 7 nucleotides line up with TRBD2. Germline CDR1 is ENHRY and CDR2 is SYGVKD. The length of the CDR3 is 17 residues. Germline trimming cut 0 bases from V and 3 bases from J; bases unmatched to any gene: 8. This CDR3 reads CAISESGREIGYNEQFF. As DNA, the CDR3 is TGTGCCATCAGTGAGTCGGGGCGGGAGATCGGCTACAATGAGCAGTTCTTC.

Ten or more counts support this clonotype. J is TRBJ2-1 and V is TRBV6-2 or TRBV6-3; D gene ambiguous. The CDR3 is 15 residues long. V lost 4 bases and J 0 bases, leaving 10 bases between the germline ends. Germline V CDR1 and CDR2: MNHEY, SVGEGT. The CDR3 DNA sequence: TGTGCCAGCAGTTTCCTGACTGGCTCCTACAATGAGCAGTTCTTC. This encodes CASSFLTGSYNEQFF.

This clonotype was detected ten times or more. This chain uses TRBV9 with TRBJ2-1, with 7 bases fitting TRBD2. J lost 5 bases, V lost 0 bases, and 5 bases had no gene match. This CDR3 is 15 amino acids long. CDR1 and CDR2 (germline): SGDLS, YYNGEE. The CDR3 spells CASSVDGLADNEQFF. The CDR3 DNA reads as TGTGCCAGCAGCGTAGATGGGCTAGCGGACAATGAGCAGTTCTTC. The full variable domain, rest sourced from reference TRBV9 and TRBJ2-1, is DSGVTQTPKHLITATGQRVTLRCSPRSGDLSVYWYQQSLDQGLQFLIQYYNGEERAKGNILERFSAQQFPDLHSELNLSSLELGDSALYFCASSVDGLADNEQFFGPGTRLTVL.

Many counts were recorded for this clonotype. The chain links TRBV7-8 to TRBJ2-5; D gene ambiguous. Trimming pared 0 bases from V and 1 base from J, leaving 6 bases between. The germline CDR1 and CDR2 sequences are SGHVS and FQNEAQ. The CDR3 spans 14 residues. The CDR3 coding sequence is TGTGCCAGCAGCTTAGCTACTATCCAAGAGACCCAGTACTTC. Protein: CASSLATIQETQYF.

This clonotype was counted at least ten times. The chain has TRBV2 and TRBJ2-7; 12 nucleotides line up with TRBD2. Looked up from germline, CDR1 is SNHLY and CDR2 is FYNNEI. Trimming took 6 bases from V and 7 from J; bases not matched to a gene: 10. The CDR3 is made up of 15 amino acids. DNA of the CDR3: TGTGCCAGCAGCCCCAGACTAGCGGGAGCGGGAGAGCAGTACTTC. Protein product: CASSPRLAGAGEQYF.

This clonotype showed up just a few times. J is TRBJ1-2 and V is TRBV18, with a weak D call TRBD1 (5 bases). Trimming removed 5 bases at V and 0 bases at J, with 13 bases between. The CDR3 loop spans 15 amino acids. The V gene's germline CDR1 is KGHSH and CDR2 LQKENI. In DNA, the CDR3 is TGTGCCAGCTCAGTCTCCCAGGGATCTAACTATGGCTACACCTTC. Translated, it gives CASSVSQGSNYGYTF.

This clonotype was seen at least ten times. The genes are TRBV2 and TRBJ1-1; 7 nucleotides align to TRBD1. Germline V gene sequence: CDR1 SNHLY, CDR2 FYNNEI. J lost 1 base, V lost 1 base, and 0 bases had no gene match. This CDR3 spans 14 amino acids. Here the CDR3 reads CASSEGTGNTEAFF. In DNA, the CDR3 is TGTGCCAGCAGTGAAGGGACAGGGAACACTGAAGCTTTCTTT.